This is a list of T cell receptor beta chains from one sample in a study of blood T cell repertoires in COVID-19. Only in-frame clones appear in the TCRdb table, and some are missing; sequencing was by immunoSEQ multiplex PCR. The sample consists of roughly 400,000 clones, over 75% of them appearing once. Sequencing was performed on PBMCs or T cells enriched from blood (not recorded which). The receptors derive from a woman between 18 and 30 years old who had been exposed to COVID-19. The CDR3 runs from the conserved cysteine through the conserved F or W. D genes are given only for firm matches.

V	J	D	DNA	CDR3
TRBV3-1/TRBV3-2	TRBJ2-7	.	TGTGCCAGCAGCCCGGGACTGTTCTTCTACGAGCAGTACTTC	CASSPGLFFYEQYF
TRBV2	TRBJ1-1	.	TGTGCCAGCAAAAAGGAGGGCCCTGAAGCTTTCTTT	CASKKEGPEAFF
TRBV5-1	TRBJ2-7	.	TGCGCCAGCAGCCAGACGGGCAGGGCCTCCTACGAGCAGTACTTC	CASSQTGRASYEQYF
TRBV6-1	TRBJ2-7	TRBD2	TGTGCCAGCAGTGGGACCGGAGCGGGGAGTTTCCACGAGCAGTACTTC	CASSGTGAGSFHEQYF
TRBV5-1	TRBJ1-6	TRBD1	TGCGCCAGCAGCCCGAGACAGGGAACGGGGGATAATTCACCCCTCCACTTT	CASSPRQGTGDNSPLHF
TRBV2	TRBJ1-6	TRBD1	TGTGCCAGCAGTCCGGGACAGTGGAATTCACCCCTCCACTTT	CASSPGQWNSPLHF
TRBV13	TRBJ2-1	.	TGTGCCAGCAGCTTAGGGCACGACAGCTCCTACAATGAGCAGTTCTTC	CASSLGHDSSYNEQFF
TRBV2	TRBJ2-5	.	TGTGCCAGCGTCGGGTGGGACCAAGAGACCCAGTACTTC	CASVGWDQETQYF
TRBV27	TRBJ1-1	TRBD1	TGTGCCAGCAGACCACAGGGGACCGGCACTGAAGCTTTCTTT	CASRPQGTGTEAFF
TRBV6-5	TRBJ1-5	.	TGTGCCAGCAGTTACTCGCTGGGGTCAGGGCAGCCCCAGCATTTT	CASSYSLGSGQPQHF
TRBV6-5	TRBJ1-1	.	TGTGCCAGCAGTAGCCTGGGCAGGGACACTGAAGCTTTCTTT	CASSSLGRDTEAFF
TRBV7-6	TRBJ2-7	.	TGTGCCAGCAGCTTACTTCCCTCCGAGGGAGCCTACGAGCAGTACTTC	CASSLLPSEGAYEQYF
TRBV6-5	TRBJ2-2	.	TGTGCCATCTTCGGAGTGCAATTCACCGGGGAGCTGTTTTTT	CAIFGVQFTGELFF
TRBV6-1	TRBJ2-7	.	TGTGCCAGCAGTGACAGGCGGCGGAGGGAGCAGTACTTC	CASSDRRRREQYF
TRBV10-2	TRBJ2-2	.	TGCGCCAGCAGTGAGTCGGCGGGGACCGGGGAGCTGTTTTTT	CASSESAGTGELFF
TRBV7-2	TRBJ1-5	TRBD1	TGTGCCAGCAGTCGGGACAGGGACAATCAGCCCCAGCATTTT	CASSRDRDNQPQHF
TRBV9	TRBJ2-1	.	TGTGCCAGCAGCCCCCCGTTGACCGGGAGCCTATACAATGAGCAGTTCTTC	CASSPPLTGSLYNEQFF
TRBV28	TRBJ1-5	.	TGTGCCAGCAGTCAGAGGGGGTGGAGCAATCAGCCCCAGCATTTT	CASSQRGWSNQPQHF
TRBV2	TRBJ2-7	TRBD1	TGTGCCAGCAAGGGACAGGGGGCCTACGAGCAGTACTTC	CASKGQGAYEQYF
TRBV2	TRBJ2-7	TRBD1	TGTGCCAGCAGATCCGGGACAGGGAAGAGAGGGAGCTCCTACGAGCAGTACTTC	CASRSGTGKRGSSYEQYF
TRBV29-1	TRBJ1-1	.	TGCAGCGTTGTCACAGACAACACTGAAGCTTTCTTT	CSVVTDNTEAFF
TRBV27	TRBJ2-7	TRBD2	TGTGCCAGCAGTTTGGCTAGCGGATGGGCCGAGCAGTACTTC	CASSLASGWAEQYF
TRBV3-1/TRBV3-2	TRBJ2-7	.	TGTGCCAGCAGCGGGGGGACCGCCTCCTACGAGCAGTACTTC	CASSGGTASYEQYF